Below, one TCR beta chain is given with its context. Its antigen is unidentified. Libraries were prepared by immunoSEQ multiplex PCR; TCRdb keeps only in-frame clonotypes and omits some of them. Of around 200,000 clones in the sample, approximately 94% were seen once. The sample comes from a study of T cell responses to AZD1222 COVID-19 vaccine. Broader study findings: Baseline serology detected seropositivity in only six AZD1222 recipients. After the peak T cell response, and only then, were repertoires sampled.

This CDR3 spans 13 amino acids. Germline CDR1 reads SGHTA; CDR2 reads FQGTGA. V shed 3 bases and J shed 8 bases, with 13 bases lying between them. Second-dose schedules of about 4 or about 12 weeks were combined. The sample consisted of peripheral blood, taken 28 days after the second AZD1222 dose. The TCR sequence derives from an adult who received the AZD1222 COVID-19 vaccine. This chain links TRBV7-3 with TRBJ1-2; D gene unclear. CDR3 sequence: CASSLDGIGGYTF. The CDR3 bases are TGTGCCAGCAGCTTGGACGGGATTGGGGGCTACACCTTC.